A single sample gave rise to the 17 T cell receptor beta chains below, sequenced in a study of blood T cell repertoires in COVID-19. Method: immunoSEQ multiplex PCR; TCRdb's copy keeps in-frame clones and lacks some. The table includes some 150,000 clones, around 80% detected once. Sequencing was carried out using peripheral blood. The receptors derive from a human donor in a cohort sampled during active COVID-19.

This chain links TRBV5-4 with TRBJ2-7, with D possibly TRBD2 on 6 matching bases. Between the trimmed V and J ends, which lost 1 base and 3 bases, there was a span of 8 bases. The length of the CDR3 is 13 residues. From germline, CDR1 is SGHNT and CDR2 YYREEE (reference sequence). As DNA, the CDR3 is TGTGCCAGCAGCTTGAAGGGAGGCTACGAGCAGTACTTC. Its translation is CASSLKGGYEQYF.

The V and J genes are TRBV3-1 (or the pseudogene TRBV3-2) and TRBJ1-3, with a possible D match to TRBD1 (6 bases). V lost 4 bases, J lost 0 bases, and 19 bases lay in between. The CDR3 consists of 18 residues. CDR1 LGHDT and CDR2 YNNKEL come from the germline V gene (reference sequence). CDR3 nucleotide sequence: TGTGCCAGCAGCCCATATTTGGGTCAGGGGAGCTCTGGAAACACCATATATTTT. This codes for CASSPYLGQGSSGNTIYF.

J is TRBJ1-1 and V is TRBV7-2, with 7 bases that match TRBD1. J lost 4 bases, V lost 3 bases, and 2 bases had no gene match. CDR1 and CDR2 from the germline V gene are SGHTA and FQGNSA. This CDR3 has 13 residues. CDR3 loop: CASSLTGFTEAFF. The CDR3 DNA reads TGTGCCAGCAGCTTGACAGGGTTCACTGAAGCTTTCTTT.

V gene TRBV30 combines with J gene TRBJ2-3, with TRBD2 identical over 9 bases. This CDR3 is 14 amino acids long. J lost 5 bases, V lost 1 base, and 4 bases had no gene match. Germline V gives CDR1 GTSNPN, CDR2 SVGIG (reference sequence). The CDR3 protein is CAWSESGGRDTQYF. The CDR3 nucleotides are TGTGCCTGGAGTGAAAGCGGGGGGAGAGATACGCAGTATTTT.

The chain carries TRBV9 and TRBJ2-5; TRBD2 agrees at 11 bases. This CDR3 has 15 amino acids. V dropped 4 bases and J dropped 7; count of bases not matched to a gene: 9. Germline lookup yields CDR1 SGDLS and CDR2 YYNGEE. Here the CDR3 DNA reads TGTGCCAGCAGCCGCGGGACTAGCGGAGGGGGGACCCAGTACTTC. It is translated as CASSRGTSGGGTQYF.

The rearrangement links TRBV3-1 (or the pseudogene TRBV3-2) to TRBJ2-1, with D possibly being TRBD1 (5 bases). The CDR3 is 14 amino acids. CDR1 LGHDT and CDR2 YNNKEL come from the germline V gene (reference sequence). Between the trimmed V and J ends, which lost 1 base and 4 bases, there was a span of 8 bases. CDR3 coding DNA: TGTGCCAGCAGCCAAGGAAGGGGTTACAATGAGCAGTTCTTC. Translation: CASSQGRGYNEQFF.

This clone was detected a few times. The V and J genes are TRBV6-6 and TRBJ1-6, with a tentative D call TRBD1 (6 bases). Deletions cut 6 bases from V and 4 bases from J, with 10 bases between. Germline-derived CDR1 and CDR2 are MNHNY and SVGAGI (reference sequence). The CDR3 has 14 residues. CDR3 loop: CASRRTDYNSPLHF. In DNA form, the CDR3 reads TGTGCCAGCAGAAGGACAGATTATAATTCACCCCTCCACTTT.

This rearrangement joins TRBV9 to TRBJ2-5; possible D gene TRBD1, 6 bases. Germline V gives CDR1 SGDLS, CDR2 YYNGEE. Trimming took off 3 bases at V and 10 bases at J, with 19 bases between the two ends. The CDR3 has 14 residues. CDR3 coding DNA: TGTGCCAGCAGCGAACAGGGTGTCCAGAGTGGCCAGTACTTC. Amino acid sequence: CASSEQGVQSGQYF.

V gene TRBV18 combines with J gene TRBJ2-5; 7 nucleotides match TRBD1. The germline CDR1 and CDR2 sequences are KGHSH and LQKENI. This CDR3 contains 15 residues. The V gene end was trimmed by 3 bases and the J gene end by 4 bases; junction bases not matched to a gene: 8. The CDR3 DNA reads as TGTGCCAGCTCACCTACGGGACAGAATGGAGAGACCCAGTACTTC. This translates into CASSPTGQNGETQYF.

V and J are TRBV6-2 or TRBV6-3 and TRBJ2-7, with a tentative D call TRBD2 (6 bases). The CDR3 is made up of 15 amino acids. Deletions cut 2 bases from V and 1 base from J, with 12 bases between. Germline CDR1 reads MNHEY; CDR2 reads SVGEGT. The CDR3 nucleotides are TGTGCCAGCAGTTACCCGGGGGACCTATCCTACGAGCAGTACTTC. Translated, it gives CASSYPGDLSYEQYF.

The chain joins TRBV3-1 (or the pseudogene TRBV3-2) to TRBJ2-7, with 8 bases matching TRBD1. The CDR3 spans 14 residues. The germline gives CDR1 LGHDT, CDR2 YNNKEL (reference sequence). J was trimmed by 1 base and V by 4 bases; bases with no gene match: 3. CDR3 in DNA: TGTGCCAGCAGCCCAGACAGGGGTTCCTACGAGCAGTACTTC. It codes for CASSPDRGSYEQYF.

This clone was observed a few times. The chain employs TRBV7-6 and TRBJ1-6, with D possibly being TRBD1 (6 bases). Germline lookup yields CDR1 SGHVS and CDR2 FNYEAQ. The V and J ends lost 1 base and 8 bases respectively, with 12 bases between them. The CDR3 contains 15 residues. As DNA, the CDR3 is TGTGCCAGCAGCTTAGTCAGCAGGGGCGATTCACCCCTCCACTTT. Residues: CASSLVSRGDSPLHF. Supplemented by reference TRBV7-6 and TRBJ1-6, the full variable domain reads GAGVSQSPRYKVTKRGQDVALRCDPISGHVSLYWYRQALGQGPEFLTYFNYEAQQDKSGLPNDRFSAERPEGSISTLTIQRTEQRDSAMYRCASSLVSRGDSPLHFGNGTRLTVT.

This clone was seen just once. V is TRBV18 and J is TRBJ1-2, with no clear D. Germline-derived CDR1 and CDR2 are KGHSH and LQKENI. V was pared by 3 bases and J by 2 bases, with 13 bases between. The CDR3 has 15 amino acids. CDR3 protein: CASSPSNDGNYGYTF. CDR3 bases: TGTGCCAGCTCACCGTCTAACGACGGGAACTATGGCTACACCTTC.

The chain carries TRBV27 and TRBJ2-7, with 8 nucleotides matching TRBD1. J gave up 3 bases and V 2 bases, and 3 bases lay outside the gene matches. This CDR3 has 14 residues. Germline CDR1 MNHEY, CDR2 SMNVEV (reference sequence). The CDR3 DNA is TGTGCCAGCAGTTTAAGGACAGGGAACTACGAGCAGTACTTC. As protein: CASSLRTGNYEQYF.

This chain joins TRBV18 and TRBJ1-2; TRBD1 matches 9 bases. CDR1 is KGHSH, CDR2 LQKENI, per germline. This CDR3 has 13 amino acids. The J segment lost 9 bases and the V segment lost 2 bases, leaving 4 bases of the junction unmatched. In nucleotides, the CDR3 is TGTGCCAGCTCACCAACAGGGGGCAGTAGCTACACCTTC. Translated: CASSPTGGSSYTF.

V and J are TRBV6-2 or TRBV6-3 and TRBJ1-6, with D perhaps TRBD1 (5 bases). Looked up from germline, CDR1 is MNHEY and CDR2 is SVGEGT. V lost 5 bases and J 8 bases, leaving 16 bases between the germline ends. CDR3 length: 15 residues. CDR3 in DNA: TGTGCCAGCAGTGCGTTCAGGGTGGTTGATTCACCCCTCCACTTT. Encoded protein: CASSAFRVVDSPLHF.

The chain combines TRBV4-2 with TRBJ1-5; weak D call: TRBD1 (5 bases). In germline, CDR1 is LGHNA, CDR2 YNFKEQ. V was clipped by 1 base and J by 6 bases, with 7 bases between them. The CDR3 loop spans 13 amino acids. DNA for the CDR3: TGTGCCAGCAGCCAAGTCGGGGGTCAGCCCCAGCATTTT. This translates into CASSQVGGQPQHF.